This entry concerns a single TCR beta chain. The data were obtained in a study of technical replicates of blood from a handful of donors. The CDR3 loop spans 14 amino acids. The ends were cut back, 2 bases at V and 4 bases at J, with 11 bases in the middle. Per the germline V gene, CDR1 is SGHAT and CDR2 is FQDESV (reference sequence). The protocol was immunoSEQ multiplex PCR, while the TCRdb copy is restricted to in-frame clones and leaves out a portion. The data hold about 76,000 clones, with 65% to 90% observed a single time. This TCR was sampled from a human donor in good health. Some clones in this sample may be carry-over from other donors' samples. This rearrangement joins TRBV11-1 to TRBJ1-1, with a weak D call TRBD1 (5 bases). Sequences were obtained from PBMCs. The CDR3 here is CASSLSGGGTEAFF. CDR3 nucleotide sequence: TGTGCCAGCAGCTTATCGGGGGGAGGCACTGAAGCTTTCTTT. Combining the CDR3 with reference TRBV11-1 and TRBJ1-1 gives the whole variable domain EAEVAQSPRYKITEKSQAVAFWCDPISGHATLYWYRQILGQGPELLVQFQDESVVDDSQLPKDRFSAERLKGVDSTLKIQPAELGDSAMYLCASSLSGGGTEAFFGQGTRLTVV.